Included here is one T cell receptor (beta chain) sequence, with context. This entry is derived from a study of blood T cell repertoires in COVID-19. This CDR3 is built from 15 residues. V lost 0 bases to trimming and J lost 3 bases, with 12 bases between them. CDR1 is MGHRA, CDR2 YSYEKL, per germline. The table came from immunoSEQ multiplex PCR; TCRdb's copy has only in-frame clones and leaves some out. The table includes about 220,000 clones, 65% to 90% detected once. The receptor's source is a human donor in a cohort sampled during active COVID-19. The chain couples TRBV4-1 to TRBJ2-7, with D uncertain. Source material: peripheral blood. This chain's CDR3 is CASSQDQARIYEQYF. The CDR3 DNA sequence: TGCGCCAGCAGCCAAGATCAGGCCAGGATCTACGAGCAGTACTTC.